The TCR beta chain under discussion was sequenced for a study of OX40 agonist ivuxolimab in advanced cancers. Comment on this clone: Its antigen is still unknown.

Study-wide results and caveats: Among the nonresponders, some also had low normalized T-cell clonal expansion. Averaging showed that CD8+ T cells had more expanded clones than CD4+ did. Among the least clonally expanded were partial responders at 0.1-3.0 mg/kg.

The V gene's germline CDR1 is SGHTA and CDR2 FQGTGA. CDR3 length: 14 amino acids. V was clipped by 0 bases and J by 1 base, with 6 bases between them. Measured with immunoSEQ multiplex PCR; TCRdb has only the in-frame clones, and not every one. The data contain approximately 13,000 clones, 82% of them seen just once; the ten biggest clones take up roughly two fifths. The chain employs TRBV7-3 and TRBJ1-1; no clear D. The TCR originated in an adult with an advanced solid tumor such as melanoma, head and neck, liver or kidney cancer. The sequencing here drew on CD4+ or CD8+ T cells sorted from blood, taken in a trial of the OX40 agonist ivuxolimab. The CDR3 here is CASSLTSGNTEAFF. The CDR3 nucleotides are TGTGCCAGCAGCTTAACCTCAGGGAACACTGAAGCTTTCTTT.